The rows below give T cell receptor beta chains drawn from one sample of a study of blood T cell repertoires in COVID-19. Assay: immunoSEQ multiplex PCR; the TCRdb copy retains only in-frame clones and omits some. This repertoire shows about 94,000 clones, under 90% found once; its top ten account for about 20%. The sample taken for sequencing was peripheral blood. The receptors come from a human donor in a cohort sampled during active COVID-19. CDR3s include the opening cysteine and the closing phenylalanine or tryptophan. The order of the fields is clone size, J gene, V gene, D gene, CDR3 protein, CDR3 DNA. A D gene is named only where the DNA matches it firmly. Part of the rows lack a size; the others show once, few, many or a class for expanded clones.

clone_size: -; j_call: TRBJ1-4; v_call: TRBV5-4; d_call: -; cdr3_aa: CASSFVRGGVNEKLFF; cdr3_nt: TGTGCCAGCAGCTTCGTCAGGGGTGGGGTTAATGAAAAACTGTTTTTT
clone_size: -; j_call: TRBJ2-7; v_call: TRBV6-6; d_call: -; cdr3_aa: CASSYARLAYEQYF; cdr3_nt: TGTGCCAGCAGTTACGCCAGACTAGCCTACGAGCAGTACTTC
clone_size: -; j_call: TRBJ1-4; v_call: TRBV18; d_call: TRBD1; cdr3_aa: CASSRSGTGAEKLFF; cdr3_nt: TGTGCCAGCTCACGGTCCGGGACAGGGGCTGAAAAACTGTTTTTT
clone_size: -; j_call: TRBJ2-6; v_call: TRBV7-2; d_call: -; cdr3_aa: CASSLVGAGGANVLTF; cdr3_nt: TGTGCCAGCAGCTTAGTAGGGGCCGGTGGGGCCAACGTCCTGACTTTC
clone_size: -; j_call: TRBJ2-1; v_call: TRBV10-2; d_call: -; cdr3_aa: CASSPGTPSYNEQFF; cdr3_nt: TGCGCCAGCTCTCCGGGGACTCCCTCCTACAATGAGCAGTTCTTC
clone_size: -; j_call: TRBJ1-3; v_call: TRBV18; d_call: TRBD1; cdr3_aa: CASSHDRGDFGNTIYF; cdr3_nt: TGTGCCAGCTCTCACGACAGGGGCGACTTTGGAAACACCATATATTTT
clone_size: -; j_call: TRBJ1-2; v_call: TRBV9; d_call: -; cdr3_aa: CASSSLGGGVAYGYTF; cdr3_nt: TGTGCCAGCAGCTCCTTGGGGGGGGGAGTTGCCTATGGCTACACCTTC
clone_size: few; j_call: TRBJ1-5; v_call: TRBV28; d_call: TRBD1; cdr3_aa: CASSLRLRGAQHF; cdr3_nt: TGTGCCAGCAGTTTACGGCTCAGGGGGGCCCAGCATTTT
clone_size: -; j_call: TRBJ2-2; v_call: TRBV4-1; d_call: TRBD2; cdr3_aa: CASSPLGTSGNTGELFF; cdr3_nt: TGCGCCAGCAGCCCCCTGGGCACTAGCGGGAACACCGGGGAGCTGTTTTTT
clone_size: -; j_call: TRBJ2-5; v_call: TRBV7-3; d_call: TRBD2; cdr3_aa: CASSQGGRETQYF; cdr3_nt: TGTGCCAGCAGCCAAGGCGGGAGGGAGACCCAGTACTTC
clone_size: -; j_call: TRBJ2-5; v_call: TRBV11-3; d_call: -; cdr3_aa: CASSSQETQYF; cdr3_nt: TGTGCCAGCAGCTCTCAAGAGACCCAGTACTTC
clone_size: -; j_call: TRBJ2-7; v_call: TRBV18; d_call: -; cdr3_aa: CASSPPSIYEQYF; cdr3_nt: TGTGCCAGCTCACCACCGTCTATCTACGAGCAGTACTTC
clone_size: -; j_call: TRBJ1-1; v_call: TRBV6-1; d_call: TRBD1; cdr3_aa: CASSEAGTGGSPEAFF; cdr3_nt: TGTGCCAGCAGTGAAGCCGGGACAGGGGGTTCCCCTGAAGCTTTCTTT
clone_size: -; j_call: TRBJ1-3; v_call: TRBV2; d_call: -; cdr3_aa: CASLADSGNTIYF; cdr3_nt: TGTGCCAGCTTGGCGGACTCTGGAAACACCATATATTTT
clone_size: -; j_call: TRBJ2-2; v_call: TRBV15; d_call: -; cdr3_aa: CATSLGPTGELFF; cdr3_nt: TGTGCCACCAGCCTTGGGCCAACCGGGGAGCTGTTTTTT
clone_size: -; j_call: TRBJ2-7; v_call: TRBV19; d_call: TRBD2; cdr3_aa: CASSIGASGSYEQYF; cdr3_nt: TGTGCCAGTAGTATCGGGGCTAGCGGCTCCTACGAGCAGTACTTC
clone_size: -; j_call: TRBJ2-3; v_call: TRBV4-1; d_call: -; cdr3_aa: CASSQERSTDTQYF; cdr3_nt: TGCGCCAGCAGCCAAGAGCGGAGCACAGATACGCAGTATTTT
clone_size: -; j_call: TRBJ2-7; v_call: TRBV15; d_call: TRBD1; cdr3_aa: CATSRGDRVDEQYF; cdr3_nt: TGTGCCACCAGCAGAGGGGACAGGGTTGACGAGCAGTACTTC
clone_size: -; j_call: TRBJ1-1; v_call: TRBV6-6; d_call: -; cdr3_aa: CASSYPQGTEAFF; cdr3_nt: TGTGCCAGCAGTTACCCGCAGGGTACTGAAGCTTTCTTT
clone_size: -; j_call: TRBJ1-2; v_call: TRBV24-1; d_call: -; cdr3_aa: CATSDSPVQGGGYTF; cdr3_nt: TGTGCCACCAGTGATTCTCCCGTCCAGGGTGGCGGCTACACCTTC
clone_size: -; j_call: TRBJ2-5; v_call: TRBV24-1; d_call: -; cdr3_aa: CATSDLRGGLSSTQYF; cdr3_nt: TGTGCCACCAGTGATTTGCGGGGAGGCCTAAGTTCGACCCAGTACTTC
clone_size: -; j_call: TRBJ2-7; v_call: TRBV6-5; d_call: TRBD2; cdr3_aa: CASRPSLAGTYEQYF; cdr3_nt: TGTGCCAGCCGTCCCTCCTTAGCGGGCACCTACGAGCAGTACTTC
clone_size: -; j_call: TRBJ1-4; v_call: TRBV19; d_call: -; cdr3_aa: CASSLIGQTEKLFF; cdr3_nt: TGTGCCAGTAGTTTAATCGGACAGACCGAAAAACTGTTTTTT
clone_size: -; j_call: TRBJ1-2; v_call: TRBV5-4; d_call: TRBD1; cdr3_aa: CASSFGGTGIYYGYTF; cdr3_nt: TGTGCCAGCAGCTTTGGAGGGACAGGCATATACTATGGCTACACCTTC
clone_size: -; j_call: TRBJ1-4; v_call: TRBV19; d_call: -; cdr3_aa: CASSFAGATNEKLFF; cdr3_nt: TGTGCCAGTAGTTTTGCGGGGGCAACTAATGAAAAACTGTTTTTT
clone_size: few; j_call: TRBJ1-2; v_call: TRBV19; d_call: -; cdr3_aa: CASNAGTRNYGYTF; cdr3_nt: TGTGCCAGTAATGCCGGGACAAGAAACTATGGCTACACCTTC
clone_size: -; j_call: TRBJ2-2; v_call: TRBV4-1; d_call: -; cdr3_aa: CASSQAEDTGELFF; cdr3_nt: TGCGCCAGCAGCCAAGCAGAGGACACCGGGGAGCTGTTTTTT
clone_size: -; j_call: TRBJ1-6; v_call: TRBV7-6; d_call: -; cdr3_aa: CASSSGRGSGNSPLHF; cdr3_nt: TGTGCCAGCAGCTCGGGAAGAGGGAGCGGTAATTCACCCCTCCACTTT
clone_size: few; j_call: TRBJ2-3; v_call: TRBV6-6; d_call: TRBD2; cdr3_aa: CASRLAGGGADTQYF; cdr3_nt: TGTGCCAGCAGACTAGCGGGAGGGGGAGCAGATACGCAGTATTTT
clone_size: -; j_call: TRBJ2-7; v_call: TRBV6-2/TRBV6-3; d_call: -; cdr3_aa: CASSRLGGHEQYF; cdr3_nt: TGTGCCAGCAGCCGACTAGGAGGTCACGAGCAGTACTTC
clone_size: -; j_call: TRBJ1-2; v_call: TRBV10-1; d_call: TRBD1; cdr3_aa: CASSRQGYGYTF; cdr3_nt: TGCGCCAGCAGTAGACAGGGCTATGGCTACACCTTC
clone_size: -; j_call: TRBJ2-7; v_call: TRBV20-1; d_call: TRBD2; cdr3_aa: CSASRLAGVRGYFEQYF; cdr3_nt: TGCAGTGCTAGTAGACTAGCGGGAGTGCGGGGGTACTTCGAGCAGTACTTC
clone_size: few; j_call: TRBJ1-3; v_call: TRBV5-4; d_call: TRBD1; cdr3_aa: CASRKTGGGNTIYF; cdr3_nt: TGTGCCAGCAGAAAGACAGGGGGTGGAAACACCATATATTTT
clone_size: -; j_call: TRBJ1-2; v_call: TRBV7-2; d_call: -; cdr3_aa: CASSPRGNYGYTF; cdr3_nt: TGTGCCAGCAGCCCAAGGGGAAACTATGGCTACACCTTC
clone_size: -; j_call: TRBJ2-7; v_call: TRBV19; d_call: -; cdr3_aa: CASSTTLTGIPYEQYF; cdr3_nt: TGTGCCAGTAGTACGACCTTAACAGGTATTCCCTACGAGCAGTACTTC
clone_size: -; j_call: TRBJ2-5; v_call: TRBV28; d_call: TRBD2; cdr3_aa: CASRTGTSVVTQYF; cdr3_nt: TGTGCCAGCAGGACCGGGACTAGCGTTGTAACCCAGTACTTC
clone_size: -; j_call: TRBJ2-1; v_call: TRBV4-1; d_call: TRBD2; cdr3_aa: CASSPSLAGAAYNEQFF; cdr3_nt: TGCGCCAGCAGCCCATCACTAGCGGGAGCCGCCTACAATGAGCAGTTCTTC
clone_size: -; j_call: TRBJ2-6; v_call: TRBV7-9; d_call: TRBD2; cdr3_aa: CASTREGGGANVLTF; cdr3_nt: TGTGCCAGCACCCGGGAGGGGGGCGGGGCCAACGTCCTGACTTTC
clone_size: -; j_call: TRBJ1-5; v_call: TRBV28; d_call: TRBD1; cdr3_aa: CASLRDRVNQPQHF; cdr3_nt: TGTGCCAGCCTCCGGGACAGGGTAAATCAGCCCCAGCATTTT
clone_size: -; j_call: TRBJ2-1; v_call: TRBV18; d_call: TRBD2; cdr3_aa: CASSVRGRTSGLSYNEQFF; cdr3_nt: TGTGCCAGCTCAGTACGAGGACGGACTAGCGGCCTCTCCTACAATGAGCAGTTCTTC
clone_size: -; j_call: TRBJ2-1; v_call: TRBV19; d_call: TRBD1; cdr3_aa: CASIEDRVGSEQFF; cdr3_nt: TGTGCCAGTATAGAGGACAGGGTCGGTTCTGAGCAGTTCTTC
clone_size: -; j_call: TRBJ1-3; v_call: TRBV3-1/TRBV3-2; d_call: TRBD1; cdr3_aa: CASSQAPGTGRNTIYF; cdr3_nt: TGTGCCAGCAGCCAAGCCCCCGGGACAGGGAGAAACACCATATATTTT
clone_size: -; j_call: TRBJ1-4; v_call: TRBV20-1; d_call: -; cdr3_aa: CSASGGGLNEKLFF; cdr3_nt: TGCAGTGCGAGTGGGGGGGGACTAAATGAAAAACTGTTTTTT
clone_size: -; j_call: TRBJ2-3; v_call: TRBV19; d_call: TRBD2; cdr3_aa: CASSIWAGGTDTQYF; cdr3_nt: TGTGCCAGTAGTATATGGGCGGGAGGGACAGATACGCAGTATTTT
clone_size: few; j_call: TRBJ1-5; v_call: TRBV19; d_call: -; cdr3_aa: CAAKAGASDNQPQHF; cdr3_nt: TGTGCCGCTAAGGCAGGGGCTAGTGACAATCAGCCCCAGCATTTT